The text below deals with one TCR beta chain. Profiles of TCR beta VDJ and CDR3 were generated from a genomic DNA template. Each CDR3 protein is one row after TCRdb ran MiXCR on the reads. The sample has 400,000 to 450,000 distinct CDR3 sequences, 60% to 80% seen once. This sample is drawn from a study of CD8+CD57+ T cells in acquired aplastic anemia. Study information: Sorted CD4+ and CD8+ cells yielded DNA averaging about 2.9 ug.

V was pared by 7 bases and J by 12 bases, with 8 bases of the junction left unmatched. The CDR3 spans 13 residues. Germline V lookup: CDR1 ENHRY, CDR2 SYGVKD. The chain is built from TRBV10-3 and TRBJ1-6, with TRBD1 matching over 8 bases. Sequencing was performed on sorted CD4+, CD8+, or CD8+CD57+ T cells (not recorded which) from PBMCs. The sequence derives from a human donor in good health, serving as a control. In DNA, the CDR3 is TGTGCCATCAAGGGGGGACAGGAGGTACCCCTCCACTTT. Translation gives CAIKGGQEVPLHF.